This T cell receptor (beta chain) was captured by sequencing in a study of shared clonotypes between healthy human individuals. Study outcomes and limitations: It was only blood that was sampled, and tissue repertoires likely differ.

Assay runs were performed at deep level. Per the authors' pipeline: Filtering differed since immunoSEQ provided only junctions, with no quality scores. The repertoire was sequenced with immunoSEQ multiplex PCR; TCRdb's copy has only in-frame clones and lacks some. V and J calls and clone size are copied from that table; D and trimming were computed from the DNA. Of about 660,000 clones in the sample, approximately 79% were seen once. This clone was counted only a few times. Antigen unknown. The CDR3 length is 17 residues. Germline V CDR1 and CDR2: KGHSH, LQKENI. The V gene lost 5 bases and the J gene lost 1 base, with 17 bases spanning the gap.

This clonotype was sampled from a woman aged 30 to 39 in good health. The sequencing sample was made of memory CD4+ T cells sorted from blood. As for subset: CD45RA-negative fraction. This chain joins TRBV18 and TRBJ1-4; D is ambiguous. The CDR3 nucleotides are TGTGCCAGCTCAGAGATAAGGAGCAGCGGAACTAATGAAAAACTGTTTTTT. Translation: CASSEIRSSGTNEKLFF.